This T cell receptor beta chain was obtained from a study of sequential checkpoint blockade in melanoma (dated by TCRdb to the late 2010s). As for the study more broadly: Patients were assigned by 1:1 randomization to either first-line nivolumab followed by ipilimumab (arm A) or ipilimumab followed by nivolumab (arm B). Maintenance nivolumab was given following each of the two trial sequences. Study-wide conclusions, independent of this receptor: The response-prediction model combining TCR metrics and mutation burden needs validation in larger, independent patient cohorts.

Comments on this clone: Its specific antigen is unknown. Per-base qualities were not stored, and no clone one base away is much larger.

V loses 8 bases of germline sequence and J loses 4 bases, and the interval between the two ends is 15 bases. In the germline V gene (reference sequence), CDR1 corresponds to LNHDA and CDR2 to SQIVND. Reading from cysteine to phenylalanine, the CDR3 counts 13 amino acids. Just CDR3 DNA is preserved here, 39 bases in frame from base 1. TCRbeta CDR3 regions were immunosequenced from genomic DNA with the immunoSEQ Assay. Before high-throughput sequencing, the genomic DNA was amplified using bias-controlled multiplex PCR. The study's processing was this. To quantify the absolute abundance of each unique TCRbeta CDR3 region, the sequences were collapsed and filtered. Clonality, defined as 1 minus Pielou's evenness, was calculated using only productive rearrangements. Clones with significantly greater frequencies in on-treatment versus baseline samples were identified using a previously published method. Sourced from immuneACCESS, this table was stored by TCRdb with only in-frame sequences that have V and J called. A share of the clones is absent; for the studies checked, an unresolved V gene accounts for under half, and the remainder has no known explanation. V and J calls and clone size are given by that table; D and trimming were obtained from the DNA. The sample table contains some 11,000 clones; only one count was recorded for 55% to 70% of them. Of the sample, around 30% falls within the top ten clones.

The treatment or condition label for this specimen denotes: randomized to nivolumab then ipilimumab (arm A) or the reverse (arm B). None of the patients in the trial had previously been given DNA-damaging chemotherapy. A FACS Aria II flow cytometer was used to sort live CD3+CD8+ cells that were negative for CD19 and CD56 from thawed PBMCs. Samples were obtained from patients with melanoma enrolled in CheckMate 064, a randomized, open-label phase II trial of sequential checkpoint blockade. Peripheral blood mononuclear cells were collected by leukapheresis, purified using Ficoll-Paque, and frozen in human serum containing about 9.8% DMSO. Purity of sorted blood CD3+CD8+ cells was verified at >98% immediately after sorting, followed by DNA extraction.

The receptor was derived from a human donor with melanoma. The specimen was CD8+ T cells sorted from blood (inferred from file names), collected from a patient given nivolumab and ipilimumab in sequence. The chain was built from TRBV19 and TRBJ2-7; the D gene is possibly TRBD1, with 6 bases matching. The DNA reads TGTGCCAGTTCCGGGACACAAAGTTACGAGCAGTACTTC. Translated, this is CASSGTQSYEQYF.